These 27 T cell receptor beta chains were sequenced from one sample in a study of metastatic and nonmetastatic thyroid tumors. None of the patients had undergone any treatment ahead of thyroid surgery. TCRdb re-called the PCR reads with MiXCR. The table includes roughly 20,000 clones, roughly 20% detected once. What was sequenced was adjacent normal tissue. The receptors shown here come from a female donor with papillary thyroid cancer or a benign thyroid nodule (not recorded which). Some clones in this sample may be carry-over from other donors' samples.

Turning to this clone: Relative to the germline gene, one junction end is altered; a read error may explain this. The chain links TRBV6-5 to TRBJ1-6; D remains ambiguous. This CDR3 comprises 16 residues. In germline, CDR1 is MNHEY, CDR2 SVGAGI. The CDR3 loop reads CASSSLGSSYDSPLHF. CDR3 bases: TGTGCCAGCAGTTCCTTGGGCAGCTCCTATGATTCACCCCTCCACTTT.

V usage is TRBV7-2 and J usage is TRBJ1-1; unclear D gene. Germline assignment: CDR1 SGHTA and CDR2 FQGNSA. Between the trimmed V and J ends, which lost 5 bases and 3 bases, there was a span of 13 bases. This CDR3 is built from 14 residues. The CDR3 nucleotides are TGTGCCAGCAGCCTCGGCGGAACTTACACTGAAGCTTTCTTT. Translated, it gives CASSLGGTYTEAFF.

Remarks on this clone: A junction boundary mismatches the germline segment, possibly from a read error. The chain uses TRBV9 and TRBJ1-1; TRBD1 might be the D (5 bases). Per the germline V gene, CDR1 is SGDLS and CDR2 is YYNGEE. The CDR3 totals 16 residues. The CDR3 bases are TGTGCCATCAGCGGTAGTGGTGGGACGGAGAACACTGAAGCTTTCTTT. Translating it yields CAISGSGGTENTEAFF.

The sample holds many counts of this clone. The J gene is TRBJ2-1, the V gene TRBV20-1; D gene ambiguous. Germline V lookup: CDR1 DFQATT, CDR2 SNEGSKA (reference sequence). The CDR3 is made up of 14 amino acids. Deletions cut 6 bases from V and 2 bases from J, with 14 bases between. The CDR3 DNA follows: TGCAGTGCGCGAGGTGTGTCCCCCTACAATGAGCAGTTCTTC. This encodes CSARGVSPYNEQFF.

Relative to its sample, this clone is medium-sized. This sequence joins TRBV9 and TRBJ1-2; 7 nucleotides agree with TRBD1. Germline V gene data show CDR1 as SGDLS and CDR2 as YYNGEE. V was clipped by 3 bases and J by 4 bases; unmatched bases: 3. CDR3 size: 13 residues. CDR3 loop: CASSAGQAYGYTF. CDR3 bases: TGTGCCAGCAGCGCTGGACAGGCCTATGGCTACACCTTC.

The gene calls are TRBV20-1 and TRBJ2-7; D not certain. V was pared by 1 base and J by 2 bases, with 3 bases between. Per germline, CDR1 DFQATT and CDR2 SNEGSKA (reference sequence). This CDR3 is 11 amino acids long. The CDR3: CSARGTYEQYF. The CDR3 DNA reads as TGCAGTGCTAGAGGGACCTACGAGCAGTACTTC.

This clone is labeled as medium-sized. The CDR3 bases are TGCAGTGCTAGAGATCGGATCGGTGCTAGTTTCCAGTATTTT. It is translated as CSARDRIGASFQYF. The chain links TRBV20-1 to TRBJ2-3; D gene uncertain. The V end was cut by 0 bases, the J end by 12 bases, with 19 bases between. Germline CDR1 and CDR2: DFQATT and SNEGSKA (reference sequence). The CDR3 sequence is 14 residues long.

The chain has TRBV7-8 and TRBJ2-2, with D possibly TRBD1 on 6 matching bases. From germline, CDR1 is SGHVS and CDR2 FQNEAQ. This CDR3 has 17 residues. Deletions cut 5 bases from V and 1 base from J, with 17 bases between. The CDR3 DNA sequence: TGTGCCAGCAGCCGTAAGGGGGACAACATGAACACCGGGGAGCTGTTTTTT. Encoded protein: CASSRKGDNMNTGELFF.

Judged by abundance, this clone is medium-sized. The V call is TRBV10-3, the J call TRBJ1-1; the D is unclear. CDR1 and CDR2 (germline): ENHRY, SYGVKD. Deletions cut 8 bases from V and 1 base from J, with 11 bases between. The CDR3 loop spans 13 amino acids. The CDR3 reads CAIGRNTNTEAFF. CDR3 DNA: TGTGCCATCGGACGGAATACGAACACTGAAGCTTTCTTT.

This clone is termed medium-sized (0.01 to 0.1%). The chain links TRBV30 to TRBJ2-7, with D perhaps matching TRBD1 (6 bases). The V end was cut by 6 bases, the J end by 0 bases, with 18 bases between. This CDR3 comprises 15 residues. Germline CDR1 reads GTSNPN; CDR2 reads SVGIG (reference sequence). CDR3 residues: CACRTGQLYSYEQYF. The CDR3, as DNA: TGTGCCTGTAGAACCGGACAGCTTTACTCCTACGAGCAGTACTTC.

V is TRBV18 and J is TRBJ1-1; D remains ambiguous. Trimming cost V 6 bases and J 1 base, with 12 bases left between them. This CDR3 comprises 14 residues. Germline lookup yields CDR1 KGHSH and CDR2 LQKENI. CDR3 nucleotides: TGTGCCAGCTCCCAATCTTTCCAGAACACTGAAGCTTTCTTT. Translation gives CASSQSFQNTEAFF.

This clone was recorded a few times. The V and J genes are TRBV4-2 and TRBJ1-3; 7 bases match TRBD1. The CDR3 contains 16 residues. In germline, CDR1 is LGHNA, CDR2 YNFKEQ. V lost 0 bases and J lost 2; bases outside the gene matches: 4. The CDR3 DNA reads TGTGCCAGCAGCCAAGACTCGACAGGGACTGGAAACACCATATATTTT. Amino acid sequence: CASSQDSTGTGNTIYF.

In its sample, this clone is medium-sized. This sequence joins TRBV7-8 and TRBJ2-3, with D possibly matching TRBD2 (5 bases). The length of the CDR3 is 13 residues. Germline V CDR1 and CDR2: SGHVS, FQNEAQ. Trimming removed 3 bases from V and 7 bases from J, with 11 bases in between. The CDR3 nucleotides are TGTGCCAGCAGCTTCTCGGACTTCTATACGCAGTATTTT. It encodes CASSFSDFYTQYF.

This clone appeared many times. The J gene is TRBJ2-3, the V gene TRBV20-1; 8 bases agree with TRBD2. The CDR3 is made up of 13 amino acids. Germline CDR1 reads DFQATT; CDR2 reads SNEGSKA (reference sequence). V lost 4 bases and J lost 0; bases outside the gene matches: 0. The CDR3 spells CSATSGSTDTQYF. The CDR3 DNA sequence: TGCAGTGCTACTAGCGGGAGCACAGATACGCAGTATTTT.

This clone was picked up a small number of times. The rearrangement uses TRBV28 and TRBJ1-2; possible D gene TRBD1, 5 bases. This CDR3 has 16 residues. V was clipped by 5 bases and J by 4 bases, with 20 bases between them. Germline V lookup: CDR1 MDHEN, CDR2 SYDVKM. The CDR3 bases are TGTGCCAGCAGTACCAGCCGAATCCAGGGTCCCTATGGCTACACCTTC. This translates into CASSTSRIQGPYGYTF.

The CDR3 DNA reads TGCGCCAGCAGCTTGGTGTTAGCGGGAGGAACAGATACGCAGTATTTT. It encodes CASSLVLAGGTDTQYF. The V gene is TRBV5-1, the J gene TRBJ2-3; 10 nucleotides match TRBD2. V shed 0 bases, J shed 3 bases, and the junction held 4 bases outside the gene matches. Germline V gene sequence: CDR1 SGHRS, CDR2 YFSETQ. There are 16 residues in the CDR3.

This clone rates as medium-sized. The V and J genes are TRBV28 and TRBJ2-1, with TRBD2 as a possible D gene (6 bases). CDR1 is MDHEN, CDR2 SYDVKM, per germline. Trimming pared 2 bases from V and 0 bases from J, leaving 14 bases between. The CDR3 length is 17 residues. CDR3 nucleotide sequence: TGTGCCAGCAGTTTAATCGGCGGGACGGGCTCCTACAATGAGCAGTTCTTC. This sequence encodes CASSLIGGTGSYNEQFF.

This clone was recorded a few times. The gene calls are TRBV6-6 and TRBJ1-6; D not certain. The CDR3 is 13 amino acids. Trimming took off 2 bases at V and 9 bases at J, with 8 bases between the two ends. Germline V gene lookup returns CDR1 MNHNY and CDR2 SVGAGI (reference sequence). The CDR3 loop is CASSYETASPLHF. Written as DNA, the CDR3 is TGTGCCAGCAGTTACGAGACGGCTTCACCCCTCCACTTT.

This chain links TRBV6-1 with TRBJ2-1; possible D gene TRBD1, 5 bases. The CDR3 spans 14 residues. Germline CDR1 reads MNHNS; CDR2 reads SASEGT. The germline V and J ends were trimmed by 7 bases and 2 bases, with 12 bases remaining between them. The CDR3 nucleotides are TGTGCCAGCACCCCCATAGGGGCCTACAATGAGCAGTTCTTC. Its protein product is CASTPIGAYNEQFF.

The J gene is TRBJ1-3, the V gene TRBV7-8, with D possibly TRBD1 on 5 matching bases. The V and J ends lost 5 bases and 3 bases respectively, with 14 bases between them. The germline V gene encodes CDR1 SGHVS and CDR2 FQNEAQ. This CDR3 has 15 residues. CDR3 sequence reads: CASSPGQGCGNTIYF. In DNA form, the CDR3 reads TGTGCCAGCAGCCCCGGGCAGGGCTGTGGAAACACCATATATTTT. The full variable domain, in which reference TRBV7-8 and TRBJ1-3 provide the parts outside the CDR3, is GAGVSQSPRYKVAKRGQDVALRCDPISGHVSLFWYQQALGQGPEFLTYFQNEAQLDKSGLPSDRFFAERPEGSVSTLKIQRTQQEDSAVYLCASSPGQGCGNTIYFGEGSWLTVV.

This clone is judged medium-sized. The chain is built from TRBV19 and TRBJ2-1; D is possibly TRBD2 (5 bases). Germline V lookup: CDR1 LNHDA, CDR2 SQIVND (reference sequence). The V gene lost 6 bases and the J gene lost 5 bases, with 17 bases spanning the gap. The CDR3 spans 15 residues. The CDR3 loop reads CASSLPSGPNNEQFF. The CDR3 bases are TGTGCCAGTAGCCTCCCCAGCGGTCCCAACAATGAGCAGTTCTTC.

This clone was picked up a small number of times. This sample includes further DNA sequences coding for the same CDR3. The V call is TRBV6-1, the J call TRBJ1-2, with TRBD1 as a possible D gene (5 bases). Between the trimmed V and J ends, which lost 6 bases and 4 bases, there was a span of 12 bases. This CDR3 is built from 13 residues. The germline CDR1 and CDR2 sequences are MNHNS and SASEGT. The CDR3 DNA sequence: TGTGCCAGCAGCGAGAGGGGTGTCTATGGCTACACCTTC. Amino acids: CASSERGVYGYTF.

In its sample, this clone ranks as medium-sized. The rearrangement joins TRBV27 to TRBJ2-7, with no clear D. Trimming removed 4 bases from V and 2 bases from J, with 15 bases in between. This CDR3 is 15 amino acids long. The V gene's germline CDR1 is MNHEY and CDR2 SMNVEV (reference sequence). The CDR3 reads CASSWIGQATYEQYF. DNA for the CDR3: TGTGCCAGCAGTTGGATTGGGCAGGCCACCTACGAGCAGTACTTC.

This clone was seen a handful of times. The chain has TRBV27 and TRBJ2-3, with 8 bases aligning to TRBD2. With V trimmed by 2 bases and J by 7 bases, 8 bases remained unmatched. The length of the CDR3 is 15 residues. Germline V gives CDR1 MNHEY, CDR2 SMNVEV (reference sequence). Here the CDR3 reads CASSLLGGGRNTQYF. In DNA form, the CDR3 reads TGTGCCAGCAGTTTACTTGGCGGGGGGAGGAATACGCAGTATTTT.

The chain employs TRBV20-1 and TRBJ2-3; D may be TRBD2 (5 bases). This CDR3 spans 16 amino acids. Per the germline V gene, CDR1 is DFQATT and CDR2 is SNEGSKA (reference sequence). Trimming shortened V by 3 bases and J by 4 bases, and 20 bases separated the two germline ends. The CDR3 protein is CSARDSSGSVADTQYF. As DNA, the CDR3 is TGCAGTGCTAGGGATTCGAGCGGTAGTGTGGCAGATACGCAGTATTTT.

This clone was detected a few times. The V gene is TRBV12-3 or TRBV12-4, the J gene TRBJ2-7; D not resolved. The CDR3 runs to 14 residues. The V gene lost 3 bases and the J gene lost 1 base, with 10 bases spanning the gap. This CDR3 reads CASSFEGPSYEQYF. DNA for the CDR3: TGTGCCAGCAGTTTTGAAGGGCCTTCCTACGAGCAGTACTTC.

This clone occurred a few times. J is TRBJ2-3 and V is TRBV12-3 or TRBV12-4, with D unresolved. The CDR3 length is 13 residues. Trimming took off 2 bases at V and 4 bases at J, with 7 bases between the two ends. The CDR3 spells CASSLFGSDTQYF. As DNA, the CDR3 is TGTGCCAGCAGTTTATTCGGTTCAGATACGCAGTATTTT.